Below are 16 T cell receptor beta chains sequenced from a single sample in a study of metastatic and nonmetastatic thyroid tumors. TCRdb reprocessed the PCR reads using MiXCR. This sample has about 92,000 clones; around 14% occur once, and the top ten carry 3% to 4.5%. Prior to thyroid surgery, none of the patients had received any treatment. Sequencing was performed on blood. The receptors here all came from a female donor with papillary thyroid cancer or a benign thyroid nodule (not recorded which). Some clones in this sample may be carry-over from other donors' samples.

Worth noting for this clone: This sequence may be a read error, since a much larger clone differs from it by one base. The conserved phenylalanine or tryptophan is not found at the CDR3 terminus, so this likely reflects a read error. V gene TRBV4-1 combines with J gene TRBJ2-7; 10 bases are a match to TRBD1. Germline loops: CDR1 MGHRA, CDR2 YSYEKL. This CDR3 comprises 15 residues. V gave up 5 bases and J gave up 4 bases; unmatched junction bases: 8. CDR3 in DNA: TGCGCCAGCAGCGTGCCGGGACAGGGGATATACGAGCAGTACTCC. This sequence encodes CASSVPGQGIYEQYS.

This clone was detected many times. The chain couples TRBV11-2 to TRBJ2-7; 7 nucleotides align to TRBD2. Germline lookup yields CDR1 SGHAT and CDR2 FQNNGV. V shed 1 base, J shed 0 bases, and the junction held 3 bases outside the gene matches. The CDR3 covers 15 residues. The CDR3 region has the DNA TGTGCCAGCAGCTTAGGGGAGGGCAGCTCCTACGAGCAGTACTTC. Its translation is CASSLGEGSSYEQYF.

The table lists this clone with many counts. This chain uses TRBV6-1 with TRBJ1-1; 8 nucleotides match TRBD1. The germline CDR1 and CDR2 sequences are MNHNS and SASEGT. The CDR3 spans 13 residues. Unmatched junction bases numbered 4, after V lost 5 bases and J lost 5 bases. CDR3 DNA sequence: TGTGCCAGCAGTTTCAGGGGGCGGACTGAAGCTTTCTTT. Translation gives CASSFRGRTEAFF.

In its sample, this clone was seen a few times. A single base separates this from a much larger clone, so it may be a read error. This rearrangement joins TRBV20-1 to TRBJ2-7; D gene unclear. The CDR3 spans 11 residues. Germline loops: CDR1 DFQATT, CDR2 SNEGSKA (reference sequence). Trimming took 5 bases from V and 6 from J, leaving 11 bases between them. The DNA of the CDR3 is TGCAGTGCTTCCATATCATCCGAGCAGTACTTC. Amino acid sequence: CSASISSEQYF.

This clone showed up many times. The chain has TRBV28 and TRBJ1-3; D remains unclear. The CDR3 is 12 amino acids. From germline, CDR1 is MDHEN and CDR2 SYDVKM. V dropped 7 bases and J dropped 7 bases, with 11 bases sitting between them. This CDR3 is CASTGRPNTIYF. The CDR3 DNA is TGTGCCAGCACCGGCCGGCCGAACACCATATATTTT.

This clone was seen repeatedly, ten times or more. The V gene is TRBV2, the J gene TRBJ1-1; D possibly corresponds to TRBD1 (5 bases). Germline V CDR1 and CDR2: SNHLY, FYNNEI. V was cut by 0 bases and J by 5 bases, with 13 bases left in between. The CDR3 sequence is 15 residues long. As DNA, the CDR3 is TGTGCCAGCAGTGAAGCGGGGGGACGTACGACTGAAGCTTTCTTT. Translated: CASSEAGGRTTEAFF.

This clone was observed at least ten times. The CDR3 region is CASSPRWLGEAFF. Written as DNA, the CDR3 is TGTGCCAGCAGCCCCCGGTGGTTGGGTGAAGCTTTCTTT. V and J are TRBV9 and TRBJ1-1; D gene uncertain. The CDR3 spans 13 residues. Trimming removed 4 bases from V and 7 bases from J, with 14 bases in between. In germline, CDR1 is SGDLS, CDR2 YYNGEE.

The chain links TRBV13 to TRBJ2-2; 11 bases line up with TRBD2. With V trimmed by 6 bases and J by 6 bases, 6 bases remained unmatched. The CDR3 runs to 15 residues. Germline CDR1 and CDR2: PRHDT and FYEKMQ (reference sequence). DNA for the CDR3: TGTGCCAGCAGGCCTAGCGGGAGGAGGGCCGGGGAGCTGTTTTTT. Its protein is CASRPSGRRAGELFF.

This clone was recorded many times. This chain joins TRBV20-1 and TRBJ1-1, with a possible D match to TRBD1 (5 bases). Trimming stripped 3 bases from V and 6 bases from J, with 11 bases between. The CDR3 is 12 amino acids. Germline V gene data show CDR1 as DFQATT and CDR2 as SNEGSKA (reference sequence). The DNA for the CDR3 is TGCAGTGCTAGGGGGACCGGGGCTGAAGCTTTCTTT. Translation: CSARGTGAEAFF.

This clone has ten or more counts. The V gene is TRBV28, the J gene TRBJ1-2; weak D call: TRBD1 (5 bases). Germline loops: CDR1 MDHEN, CDR2 SYDVKM. This CDR3 has 12 amino acids. Trimming shortened V by 6 bases and J by 3 bases, and 8 bases separated the two germline ends. The CDR3 protein is CASSDRYYGYTF. As DNA, the CDR3 is TGTGCCAGCAGCGACAGATACTATGGCTACACCTTC.

This clone has a count of ten or more. The chain couples TRBV4-1 to TRBJ2-1; D may be TRBD1 (6 bases). The CDR3 sequence is 15 residues long. The germline V and J ends were trimmed by 0 bases and 6 bases, with 12 bases remaining between them. Germline assignment: CDR1 MGHRA and CDR2 YSYEKL. The CDR3 nucleotides are TGCGCCAGCAGCCAAGAGGACAGAATAACCAATGAGCAGTTCTTC. As protein: CASSQEDRITNEQFF.

The rearrangement links TRBV5-4 to TRBJ1-1; TRBD1 aligns across 7 bases. The V and J ends lost 2 bases and 2 bases, in that order; junction bases with no gene match: 6. Germline V gene data show CDR1 as SGHNT and CDR2 as YYREEE (reference sequence). The CDR3 consists of 15 residues. In DNA form, the CDR3 reads TGTGCCAGCAGCTTATCGGGACAGCACAACACTGAAGCTTTCTTT. It is translated as CASSLSGQHNTEAFF.

At least ten counts were recorded for this clone. The chain recombines TRBV19 with TRBJ1-5, with D unresolved. Trimming took off 9 bases at V and 8 bases at J, with 17 bases between the two ends. The CDR3 is made up of 13 amino acids. The germline CDR1 and CDR2 sequences are LNHDA and SQIVND (reference sequence). CDR3 sequence: CASGWMAGEPQHF. CDR3 nucleotide sequence: TGTGCCAGCGGGTGGATGGCGGGTGAGCCCCAGCATTTT.

This sequence joins TRBV4-2 and TRBJ2-3; possible D gene TRBD1, 6 bases. The CDR3 covers 14 residues. Germline assignment: CDR1 LGHNA and CDR2 YNFKEQ. Trimming took off 4 bases at V and 0 bases at J, with 8 bases between the two ends. The CDR3: CASSRQASTDTQYF. The CDR3, as DNA: TGTGCCAGCAGCCGACAGGCTAGCACAGATACGCAGTATTTT.

This clone was observed many times. This specimen includes other DNA sequences encoding the same CDR3. The rearrangement links TRBV7-3 to TRBJ2-7; the D is unclear. The CDR3 has 11 amino acids. Germline assignment: CDR1 SGHTA and CDR2 FQGTGA. Trimming removed 8 bases from V and 3 bases from J, with 8 bases in between. The CDR3 DNA reads TGTGCCAGCGGCACGGGCTACGAGCAGTACTTC. Amino acid sequence: CASGTGYEQYF.

Ten or more counts support this clone. V usage is TRBV28 and J usage is TRBJ2-2; D gene unclear. Looked up from germline, CDR1 is MDHEN and CDR2 is SYDVKM. There are 16 residues in the CDR3. Trimming left V 2 bases short and J 7 bases short, with 17 bases between. CDR3 amino acids: CASSLILGYFGGELFF. CDR3 sequence (DNA): TGTGCCAGCAGTTTAATCTTAGGGTACTTCGGCGGGGAGCTGTTTTTT.